This TCR beta chain emerged from a study of regulatory T cells in long-lasting Graves disease. Concerning this clonotype itself: Its antigen is not known.

CDR3 length equals 18 residues. Per germline, CDR1 SNHLY and CDR2 FYNNEI. V gave up 2 bases and J gave up 2 bases; unmatched junction bases: 10. According to the study, TCR beta libraries were built with iRepertoire HTBI primers and CDR3-region Arm-PCR. TCRdb redid the calling of the multiplex PCR reads with MiXCR, one entry per CDR3 protein. The sample has a few hundred thousand distinct CDR3 sequences, approximately 25% seen once. Study-wide findings and caveats: The study found TRBV28, TRBJ1-2 and TRBJ2-5 favored in persistent disease.

Time point defined: persistent/refractory GD, antithyroid drugs over 5 years with positive TRAb. The TCR library was made from RNA extracted from PBMCs. EDTA tubes received roughly 8.6 milliliters of drawn peripheral blood. The clonotype originates from a woman between 35 and 50 years old with Graves disease. The chain joins TRBV2 to TRBJ2-7, with 12 bases aligning to TRBD2. Source: peripheral blood mononuclear cells (PBMCs), taken when the disease was refractory, from a patient treated with antithyroid drugs. The CDR3 is CASSERARRLAGAYEQYF. CDR3 DNA: TGTGCCAGCAGTGAAAGGGCCCGAAGACTAGCGGGGGCCTACGAGCAGTACTTC. Looking up the rest from reference TRBV2 and TRBJ2-7 gives the full variable domain: EPEVTQTPSHQVTQMGQEVILRCVPISNHLYFYWYRQILGQKVEFLVSFYNNEISEKSEIFDDQFSVERPDGSNFTLKIRSTKLEDSAMYFCASSERARRLAGAYEQYFGPGTRLTVT.